This note documents a single T cell receptor beta chain sequence. Its antigen is still unknown. The germline CDR1 and CDR2 sequences are GTSNPN and SVGIG (reference sequence). The CDR3 sequence is 16 residues long. J was trimmed by 2 bases and V by 5 bases; bases with no gene match: 11. The PCR used 60 Vbeta and 13 Jbeta primers. Generated by immunoSEQ multiplex PCR, the TCRdb table keeps only in-frame clones and is missing some. This sample has roughly 120,000 clones, with approximately 69% found just once. The sample belongs to a study of cytomegalovirus exposure and HLA in healthy donors. Across the whole study: Earlier, 150 million to 200 million T cells were analyzed, and fewer than 120 million unique TCR beta sequences were found among them. Study-wide points: TCR beta V segments were, for the most part, productive about 87% or about 30% of the time in an earlier analysis. The likely explanation for a cluster of highly shared sequence variants was sequencing artifact.

The material sequenced was PBMCs. The chain combines TRBV30 with TRBJ1-5; TRBD1 aligns across 8 bases. This sequence originates from a woman aged 50 to 65 in good health and CMV-seropositive. CDR3 sequence (DNA): TGTGCCTGGGGTTTCAGGGCAGGGGGCCGCAATCAGCCCCAGCATTTT. Residues: CAWGFRAGGRNQPQHF.